A selection of T cell receptor beta chains follows, all from one sample in a study of blood T cell repertoires in COVID-19. The protocol was immunoSEQ multiplex PCR, while the TCRdb copy is restricted to in-frame clones and leaves out a portion. This sample yields about 160,000 clones, of which roughly 80% are seen a single time; 2.8% belongs to the top ten. The sequenced material came from peripheral blood. Receptor source: a man in his sixties or seventies with acute or convalescent COVID-19. CDR3s include the opening cysteine and the closing phenylalanine or tryptophan. A D gene is named only where the DNA matches it firmly. Clone sizes are given selectively: once, few, many, or a class where the clone is expanded.

j_call: TRBJ2-3
v_call: TRBV5-4
clone_size: -
d_call: -
cdr3_nt: TGTGCCAGCAGCCCCTCCCTAGCCCTGGGCACAGATACGCAGTATTTT
cdr3_aa: CASSPSLALGTDTQYF

j_call: TRBJ2-5
v_call: TRBV12-3/TRBV12-4
clone_size: -
d_call: -
cdr3_nt: TGTGCCAGCAGTCCCCAGCGGGTAGCTTCCCAGTACTTC
cdr3_aa: CASSPQRVASQYF

j_call: TRBJ2-4
v_call: TRBV7-2
clone_size: once
d_call: TRBD1
cdr3_nt: TGTGCCAGCAGCACCGACAGGGCGCGGTCCAAAAACATTCAGTACTTC
cdr3_aa: CASSTDRARSKNIQYF

j_call: TRBJ2-1
v_call: TRBV19
clone_size: few
d_call: -
cdr3_nt: TGTGCCAGTAGTATAGATATTCCTAGTGGATACAATGAGCAGTTCTTC
cdr3_aa: CASSIDIPSGYNEQFF

j_call: TRBJ2-2
v_call: TRBV19
clone_size: -
d_call: -
cdr3_nt: TGTGCCAGTAAACGGGAGTACACCGGGGAGCTGTTTTTT
cdr3_aa: CASKREYTGELFF

j_call: TRBJ1-3
v_call: TRBV11-2
clone_size: -
d_call: -
cdr3_nt: TGTGCCAGCAGCTTTGGCAGCTCTGGAAACACCATATATTTT
cdr3_aa: CASSFGSSGNTIYF

j_call: TRBJ2-3
v_call: TRBV5-1
clone_size: -
d_call: -
cdr3_nt: TGCGCCAGCAGCTTGGTTCTCGGAGGCCGAACAGATACGCAGTATTTT
cdr3_aa: CASSLVLGGRTDTQYF

j_call: TRBJ2-2
v_call: TRBV6-6
clone_size: -
d_call: -
cdr3_nt: TGTGCCAGCAGCGGGAACTTGAACACCGGGGAGCTGTTTTTT
cdr3_aa: CASSGNLNTGELFF

j_call: TRBJ2-5
v_call: TRBV4-1
clone_size: few
d_call: TRBD1
cdr3_nt: TGCGCCAGCAGCCAGGCGGATCAGGGGACAGGGGCCCAAGAGACCCAGTACTTC
cdr3_aa: CASSQADQGTGAQETQYF

j_call: TRBJ1-2
v_call: TRBV11-2
clone_size: few
d_call: -
cdr3_nt: TGTGCCAGCAGCTTAAAGGGAGACACCCCCCTAGGAGGCTACACCTTC
cdr3_aa: CASSLKGDTPLGGYTF

j_call: TRBJ1-2
v_call: TRBV6-5
clone_size: -
d_call: TRBD1
cdr3_nt: TGTGCCAGCAGGGGGGACAGGGGAGGGTATGGCTACACCTTC
cdr3_aa: CASRGDRGGYGYTF

j_call: TRBJ2-1
v_call: TRBV5-1
clone_size: -
d_call: TRBD2
cdr3_nt: TGCGCCAGCAGCAGTGGACTAGCGGGCCCCTACAATGAGCAGTTCTTC
cdr3_aa: CASSSGLAGPYNEQFF

j_call: TRBJ1-5
v_call: TRBV7-8
clone_size: -
d_call: -
cdr3_nt: TGTGCCAGCAGCTTCACGGGGTCGTCCAATCAGCCCCAGCATTTT
cdr3_aa: CASSFTGSSNQPQHF

j_call: TRBJ1-4
v_call: TRBV5-1
clone_size: -
d_call: TRBD1
cdr3_nt: TGCGCCAGCAGCGCCTACAGGGGCGGTGAAAAACTGTTTTTT
cdr3_aa: CASSAYRGGEKLFF

j_call: TRBJ2-3
v_call: TRBV11-3
clone_size: -
d_call: TRBD2
cdr3_nt: TGTGCCAGCAGCACCCCTCCGGGAGGGCCCGGAGATACGCAGTATTTT
cdr3_aa: CASSTPPGGPGDTQYF

j_call: TRBJ2-7
v_call: TRBV28
clone_size: -
d_call: -
cdr3_nt: TGTGCCAGCAGTTCTTACGAGGGGCAGTACTTC
cdr3_aa: CASSSYEGQYF

j_call: TRBJ1-1
v_call: TRBV6-1
clone_size: few
d_call: -
cdr3_nt: TGTGCCAGCAGTGAGGTTTCTACAGGGATTTCTGAAGCTTTCTTT
cdr3_aa: CASSEVSTGISEAFF

j_call: TRBJ2-5
v_call: TRBV5-4
clone_size: -
d_call: -
cdr3_nt: TGTGCCAGCAGGATGGGACTTGACCAAGAGACCCAGTACTTC
cdr3_aa: CASRMGLDQETQYF

j_call: TRBJ1-2
v_call: TRBV12-5
clone_size: -
d_call: TRBD1
cdr3_nt: TGTGCTAGTGGTTTGGCGCAACAGGGGGGAGATGGCTACACCTTC
cdr3_aa: CASGLAQQGGDGYTF

j_call: TRBJ2-1
v_call: TRBV19
clone_size: -
d_call: TRBD2
cdr3_nt: TGTGCCAGTAGTATCGTACTAGCGGGAGTCAATGAGCAGTTCTTC
cdr3_aa: CASSIVLAGVNEQFF

j_call: TRBJ1-1
v_call: TRBV6-5
clone_size: -
d_call: -
cdr3_nt: TGTGCCAGCAGTTACTCGAGGCTGGCGGGGGGAAAAGCTTTCTTT
cdr3_aa: CASSYSRLAGGKAFF

j_call: TRBJ2-2
v_call: TRBV11-3
clone_size: -
d_call: -
cdr3_nt: TGTGCCAGCAGCTTAAGGGGGAACACCGGGGAGCTGTTTTTT
cdr3_aa: CASSLRGNTGELFF

j_call: TRBJ2-7
v_call: TRBV6-2/TRBV6-3
clone_size: -
d_call: TRBD2
cdr3_nt: TGTGCCAGCAGTAATCAGCGGGGTACCTACGAGCAGTACTTC
cdr3_aa: CASSNQRGTYEQYF

j_call: TRBJ2-1
v_call: TRBV18
clone_size: -
d_call: TRBD2
cdr3_nt: TGTGCCAGCTCACCTGGACTAGCGGGGGCGGATGAGCAGTTCTTC
cdr3_aa: CASSPGLAGADEQFF

j_call: TRBJ1-5
v_call: TRBV6-1
clone_size: -
d_call: -
cdr3_nt: TGTGCCAGCAGTGAAGTGGAGGGTAGCTTTCAGCCCCAGCATTTT
cdr3_aa: CASSEVEGSFQPQHF

j_call: TRBJ2-7
v_call: TRBV7-9
clone_size: -
d_call: -
cdr3_nt: TGTGCCAGCAGCTTTGCAATTTCGGGATACGAGCAGTACTTC
cdr3_aa: CASSFAISGYEQYF